This paragraph reports one T cell receptor beta chain. The sample is drawn from a study of shared clonotypes between healthy human individuals. Participating donors were healthy, HIV-negative adults free of recent acute infections or vaccinations. Once extracted for a subset, genomic DNA was divided evenly among several immunoSEQ plates. Authors' processing steps: Junction-only sequences without quality scores came from ImmunoSEQ, so filtering differed. TCRdb's table, derived via immunoSEQ multiplex PCR, lists solely in-frame clones and lacks some. V and J calls and clone size come straight from that table; D and trimming were deduced from the DNA. The profile shows about 670,000 clones, about three quarters of them singletons. Deletions cut 7 bases from V and 0 bases from J, with 18 bases between. This CDR3 spans 16 amino acids. Germline values: CDR1 MDHEN, CDR2 SYDVKM.

The chain recombines TRBV28 with TRBJ1-2; weak D call: TRBD1 (6 bases). The sequence was obtained from a woman aged 25 to 39 in good health. The sequencing input was memory CD4+ T cells sorted from blood. Subset: CD45RA-negative fraction. CDR3 nucleotide sequence: TGTGCCAGCAACCATGGGGCGGCAGGGGCTAACTATGGCTACACCTTC. Protein product: CASNHGAAGANYGYTF.